Below are 21 T cell receptor beta chains sequenced from a single sample in a study of radiotherapy plus CTLA-4 blockade in lung cancer. Produced via immunoSEQ multiplex PCR; TCRdb's table is partial and in-frame only. The table has tens of thousands of clones, 60% to 85% seen once. This sample comprised peripheral blood, obtained from a patient treated with radiotherapy plus ipilimumab. Source of these receptors: a human donor with non-small cell lung cancer who had a partial response to radiotherapy plus ipilimumab. Some clones in this sample may be carry-over from other donors' samples.

V and J are TRBV28 and TRBJ2-7, with D possibly matching TRBD1 (6 bases). The V gene's germline CDR1 is MDHEN and CDR2 SYDVKM. Deletions cut 5 bases from V and 0 bases from J, with 14 bases between. The CDR3 runs 15 residues. The CDR3 DNA follows: TGTGCCAGCAGTCCGACAGGTGGGGGCTCCTACGAGCAGTACTTC. Amino acid sequence: CASSPTGGGSYEQYF. Filled out from reference TRBV28 and TRBJ2-7, the complete variable domain reads DVKVTQSSRYLVKRTGEKVFLECVQDMDHENMFWYRQDPGLGLRLIYFSYDVKMKEKGDIPEGYSVSREKKERFSLILESASTNQTSMYLCASSPTGGGSYEQYFGPGTRLTVT.

This chain links TRBV5-6 with TRBJ2-3; TRBD2 matches at 7 bases. CDR3 size: 16 residues. The germline V gene has CDR1 SGHDT and CDR2 YYEEEE. J was trimmed by 6 bases and V by 4 bases; bases with no gene match: 14. DNA for the CDR3: TGTGCCAGCAGCATCCTTAGCGGGCGATCCGGGGATACGCAGTATTTT. Translating it yields CASSILSGRSGDTQYF.

The genes are TRBV5-4 and TRBJ1-1, with TRBD1 matching 12 bases. The CDR3 runs to 16 residues. Per the germline V gene, CDR1 is SGHNT and CDR2 is YYREEE (reference sequence). Trimming removed 3 bases from V and 5 bases from J; junction bases left unmatched: 8. The chain's CDR3 is CASSSRDRGRETEAFF. In DNA form, the CDR3 reads TGTGCCAGCAGCTCCAGGGACAGGGGGCGGGAGACTGAAGCTTTCTTT.

This chain links TRBV2 with TRBJ2-5; D is perhaps TRBD2 (5 bases). The CDR3 contains 11 residues. Germline loops: CDR1 SNHLY, CDR2 FYNNEI. Trimming removed 6 bases from V and 8 bases from J, with 10 bases in between. The CDR3 region is CASRVEGTQYF. CDR3 nucleotide sequence: TGTGCCAGCAGGGTCGAGGGCACCCAGTACTTC.

This chain links TRBV9 with TRBJ2-1; weak D call: TRBD1 (6 bases). V lost 0 bases and J lost 0, with 10 bases in between. The V gene's germline CDR1 is SGDLS and CDR2 YYNGEE. This CDR3 contains 16 residues. CDR3 bases: TGTGCCAGCAGCGTAGCTTCAGGGGTCTCCTACAATGAGCAGTTCTTC. Protein: CASSVASGVSYNEQFF.

The rearrangement links TRBV28 to TRBJ1-1; TRBD1 might be the D (6 bases). Germline V gene data show CDR1 as MDHEN and CDR2 as SYDVKM. The CDR3 covers 14 residues. V gave up 3 bases and J gave up 3 bases, with 11 bases separating them. Here the CDR3 DNA reads TGTGCCAGCAGTTTGACAGGTGGATACACTGAAGCTTTCTTT. Encoded protein: CASSLTGGYTEAFF.

The chain carries TRBV6-5 and TRBJ1-1; TRBD1 is a possible D gene (5 bases). V was pared by 8 bases and J by 0 bases, with 16 bases between. CDR3 length: 15 amino acids. The germline CDR1 and CDR2 sequences are MNHEY and SVGAGI. The CDR3 DNA reads TGTGCCAGCGGGTCCCCAAGGGGTATGAACACTGAAGCTTTCTTT. The encoded protein is CASGSPRGMNTEAFF.

J is TRBJ1-2 and V is TRBV5-1; D remains ambiguous. The CDR3 sequence is 15 residues long. Germline assignment: CDR1 SGHRS and CDR2 YFSETQ. V lost 3 bases and J lost 2, with 14 bases in between. Written as DNA, the CDR3 is TGCGCCAGCAGCTCCTCCTCCCAGACAAACTATGGCTACACCTTC. It yields the protein CASSSSSQTNYGYTF.

The J gene is TRBJ1-2, the V gene TRBV28; the D is unclear. Trimming stripped 5 bases from V and 6 bases from J, with 4 bases between. This CDR3 has 10 amino acids. Germline V gives CDR1 MDHEN, CDR2 SYDVKM. The CDR3 protein is CASSRNGYTF. Here the CDR3 DNA reads TGTGCCAGCAGTCGTAATGGCTACACCTTC.

This sequence joins TRBV28 and TRBJ1-1; TRBD1 agrees at 8 bases. Trimming removed 6 bases from V and 0 bases from J; junction bases left unmatched: 9. The CDR3 runs 16 residues. CDR1 is MDHEN, CDR2 SYDVKM, per germline. The CDR3 coding sequence is TGTGCCAGCAGGAAAATTACAGGGGGGATGAACACTGAAGCTTTCTTT. Translating it yields CASRKITGGMNTEAFF.

The chain links TRBV14 to TRBJ2-7; TRBD2 matches 13 bases. The length of the CDR3 is 15 residues. Trimming took 4 bases from V and 4 from J; bases not matched to a gene: 4. CDR1 is SGHDN, CDR2 FVKESK, per germline. In DNA, the CDR3 is TGTGCCAGCAGCCCGACTAGCGGGGGGTCTTACGAGCAGTACTTC. This codes for CASSPTSGGSYEQYF.

The chain combines TRBV18 with TRBJ2-7, with 9 bases identical to TRBD1. Germline V gives CDR1 KGHSH, CDR2 LQKENI. J gave up 0 bases and V 3 bases, and 6 bases lay outside the gene matches. The CDR3 has 16 residues. CDR3 sequence reads: CASSPWGQGSSYEQYF. In DNA form, the CDR3 reads TGTGCCAGCTCACCGTGGGGACAGGGCTCCTCCTACGAGCAGTACTTC.

This clone has only one observation. In DNA, the CDR3 is TGTGCCAGCAGCGCTTCAGGGTATGGCTACACCTTC. Translating it yields CASSASGYGYTF. The rearrangement links TRBV9 to TRBJ1-2, with D possibly being TRBD1 (5 bases). V lost 3 bases and J 5 bases, leaving 8 bases between the germline ends. The CDR3 totals 12 residues. Germline lookup yields CDR1 SGDLS and CDR2 YYNGEE.

This clone was counted a single time. The gene calls are TRBV6-1 and TRBJ2-7; 7 bases map to TRBD2. V lost 6 bases to trimming and J lost 3 bases; unmatched junction nucleotides: 8. The CDR3 sequence is 14 residues long. Germline V gene lookup returns CDR1 MNHNS and CDR2 SASEGT. CDR3 protein: CASSLGLSNYEQYF. In nucleotides, the CDR3 is TGTGCCAGCAGCCTGGGACTATCGAACTACGAGCAGTACTTC.

This CDR3 reads CASSARENTGELFF. As DNA, the CDR3 is TGTGCCAGCAGTGCCAGGGAAAACACCGGGGAGCTGTTTTTT. The chain uses TRBV6-4 and TRBJ2-2; D is perhaps TRBD1 (5 bases). Germline V lookup: CDR1 MRHNA, CDR2 SNTAGT. Trimming left V 4 bases short and J 2 bases short, with 8 bases between. There are 14 residues in the CDR3.

The chain combines TRBV7-9 with TRBJ1-4; 9 bases are a match to TRBD1. The CDR3 extends over 15 amino acids. The trim removed 3 bases at V and 6 bases at J, leaving 5 bases unmatched. Germline V CDR1 and CDR2: SEHNR, FQNEAQ (reference sequence). CDR3 amino acids: CASSFGTGFDEKLFF. For the CDR3, the DNA is TGTGCCAGCAGCTTCGGGACAGGGTTTGATGAAAAACTGTTTTTT.

The chain carries TRBV6-5 and TRBJ1-3; TRBD1 aligns across 7 bases. The V gene end was trimmed by 6 bases and the J gene end by 0 bases; junction bases not matched to a gene: 5. From germline, CDR1 is MNHEY and CDR2 SVGAGI. The CDR3 has 15 amino acids. The CDR3 protein is CASRSQGSSGNTIYF. The CDR3 DNA reads TGTGCCAGCAGGTCACAGGGGTCCTCTGGAAACACCATATATTTT.

The rearrangement links TRBV5-4 to TRBJ1-1; D call uncertain. CDR1 is SGHNT, CDR2 YYREEE, per germline (reference sequence). The CDR3 contains 13 residues. Trimming took 2 bases from V and 4 from J, leaving 9 bases between them. CDR3 nucleotide sequence: TGTGCCAGCAGCTTCCTGGGGAGCACTGAAGCTTTCTTT. Its protein is CASSFLGSTEAFF.

V is TRBV30 and J is TRBJ1-4; 9 bases match TRBD1. Germline trimming cut 5 bases from V and 7 bases from J; bases unmatched to any gene: 8. Germline CDR1 GTSNPN, CDR2 SVGIG (reference sequence). This CDR3 is 14 amino acids long. In nucleotides, the CDR3 is TGTGCCTGGGCGACCGGGACAGGGCCTGAAAAACTGTTTTTT. Encoded protein: CAWATGTGPEKLFF.

The rearrangement joins TRBV28 to TRBJ1-2, with TRBD1 matching over 7 bases. Losses at the gene ends were 6 bases for V and 4 bases for J; bases not matched to a gene: 8. CDR3 size: 14 residues. Germline V CDR1 and CDR2: MDHEN, SYDVKM. The CDR3 sequence: CASSLGTDFYGYTF. The CDR3 DNA sequence: TGTGCCAGCAGCCTTGGGACAGACTTCTATGGCTACACCTTC.

The rearrangement uses TRBV6-6 and TRBJ2-2; D is undetermined. Per germline, CDR1 MNHNY and CDR2 SVGAGI (reference sequence). The CDR3 covers 13 residues. Trimming pared 5 bases from V and 5 bases from J, leaving 9 bases between. CDR3 sequence reads: CASSKVRTGELFF. CDR3 in DNA: TGTGCCAGCAGTAAGGTCAGGACCGGGGAGCTGTTTTTT.